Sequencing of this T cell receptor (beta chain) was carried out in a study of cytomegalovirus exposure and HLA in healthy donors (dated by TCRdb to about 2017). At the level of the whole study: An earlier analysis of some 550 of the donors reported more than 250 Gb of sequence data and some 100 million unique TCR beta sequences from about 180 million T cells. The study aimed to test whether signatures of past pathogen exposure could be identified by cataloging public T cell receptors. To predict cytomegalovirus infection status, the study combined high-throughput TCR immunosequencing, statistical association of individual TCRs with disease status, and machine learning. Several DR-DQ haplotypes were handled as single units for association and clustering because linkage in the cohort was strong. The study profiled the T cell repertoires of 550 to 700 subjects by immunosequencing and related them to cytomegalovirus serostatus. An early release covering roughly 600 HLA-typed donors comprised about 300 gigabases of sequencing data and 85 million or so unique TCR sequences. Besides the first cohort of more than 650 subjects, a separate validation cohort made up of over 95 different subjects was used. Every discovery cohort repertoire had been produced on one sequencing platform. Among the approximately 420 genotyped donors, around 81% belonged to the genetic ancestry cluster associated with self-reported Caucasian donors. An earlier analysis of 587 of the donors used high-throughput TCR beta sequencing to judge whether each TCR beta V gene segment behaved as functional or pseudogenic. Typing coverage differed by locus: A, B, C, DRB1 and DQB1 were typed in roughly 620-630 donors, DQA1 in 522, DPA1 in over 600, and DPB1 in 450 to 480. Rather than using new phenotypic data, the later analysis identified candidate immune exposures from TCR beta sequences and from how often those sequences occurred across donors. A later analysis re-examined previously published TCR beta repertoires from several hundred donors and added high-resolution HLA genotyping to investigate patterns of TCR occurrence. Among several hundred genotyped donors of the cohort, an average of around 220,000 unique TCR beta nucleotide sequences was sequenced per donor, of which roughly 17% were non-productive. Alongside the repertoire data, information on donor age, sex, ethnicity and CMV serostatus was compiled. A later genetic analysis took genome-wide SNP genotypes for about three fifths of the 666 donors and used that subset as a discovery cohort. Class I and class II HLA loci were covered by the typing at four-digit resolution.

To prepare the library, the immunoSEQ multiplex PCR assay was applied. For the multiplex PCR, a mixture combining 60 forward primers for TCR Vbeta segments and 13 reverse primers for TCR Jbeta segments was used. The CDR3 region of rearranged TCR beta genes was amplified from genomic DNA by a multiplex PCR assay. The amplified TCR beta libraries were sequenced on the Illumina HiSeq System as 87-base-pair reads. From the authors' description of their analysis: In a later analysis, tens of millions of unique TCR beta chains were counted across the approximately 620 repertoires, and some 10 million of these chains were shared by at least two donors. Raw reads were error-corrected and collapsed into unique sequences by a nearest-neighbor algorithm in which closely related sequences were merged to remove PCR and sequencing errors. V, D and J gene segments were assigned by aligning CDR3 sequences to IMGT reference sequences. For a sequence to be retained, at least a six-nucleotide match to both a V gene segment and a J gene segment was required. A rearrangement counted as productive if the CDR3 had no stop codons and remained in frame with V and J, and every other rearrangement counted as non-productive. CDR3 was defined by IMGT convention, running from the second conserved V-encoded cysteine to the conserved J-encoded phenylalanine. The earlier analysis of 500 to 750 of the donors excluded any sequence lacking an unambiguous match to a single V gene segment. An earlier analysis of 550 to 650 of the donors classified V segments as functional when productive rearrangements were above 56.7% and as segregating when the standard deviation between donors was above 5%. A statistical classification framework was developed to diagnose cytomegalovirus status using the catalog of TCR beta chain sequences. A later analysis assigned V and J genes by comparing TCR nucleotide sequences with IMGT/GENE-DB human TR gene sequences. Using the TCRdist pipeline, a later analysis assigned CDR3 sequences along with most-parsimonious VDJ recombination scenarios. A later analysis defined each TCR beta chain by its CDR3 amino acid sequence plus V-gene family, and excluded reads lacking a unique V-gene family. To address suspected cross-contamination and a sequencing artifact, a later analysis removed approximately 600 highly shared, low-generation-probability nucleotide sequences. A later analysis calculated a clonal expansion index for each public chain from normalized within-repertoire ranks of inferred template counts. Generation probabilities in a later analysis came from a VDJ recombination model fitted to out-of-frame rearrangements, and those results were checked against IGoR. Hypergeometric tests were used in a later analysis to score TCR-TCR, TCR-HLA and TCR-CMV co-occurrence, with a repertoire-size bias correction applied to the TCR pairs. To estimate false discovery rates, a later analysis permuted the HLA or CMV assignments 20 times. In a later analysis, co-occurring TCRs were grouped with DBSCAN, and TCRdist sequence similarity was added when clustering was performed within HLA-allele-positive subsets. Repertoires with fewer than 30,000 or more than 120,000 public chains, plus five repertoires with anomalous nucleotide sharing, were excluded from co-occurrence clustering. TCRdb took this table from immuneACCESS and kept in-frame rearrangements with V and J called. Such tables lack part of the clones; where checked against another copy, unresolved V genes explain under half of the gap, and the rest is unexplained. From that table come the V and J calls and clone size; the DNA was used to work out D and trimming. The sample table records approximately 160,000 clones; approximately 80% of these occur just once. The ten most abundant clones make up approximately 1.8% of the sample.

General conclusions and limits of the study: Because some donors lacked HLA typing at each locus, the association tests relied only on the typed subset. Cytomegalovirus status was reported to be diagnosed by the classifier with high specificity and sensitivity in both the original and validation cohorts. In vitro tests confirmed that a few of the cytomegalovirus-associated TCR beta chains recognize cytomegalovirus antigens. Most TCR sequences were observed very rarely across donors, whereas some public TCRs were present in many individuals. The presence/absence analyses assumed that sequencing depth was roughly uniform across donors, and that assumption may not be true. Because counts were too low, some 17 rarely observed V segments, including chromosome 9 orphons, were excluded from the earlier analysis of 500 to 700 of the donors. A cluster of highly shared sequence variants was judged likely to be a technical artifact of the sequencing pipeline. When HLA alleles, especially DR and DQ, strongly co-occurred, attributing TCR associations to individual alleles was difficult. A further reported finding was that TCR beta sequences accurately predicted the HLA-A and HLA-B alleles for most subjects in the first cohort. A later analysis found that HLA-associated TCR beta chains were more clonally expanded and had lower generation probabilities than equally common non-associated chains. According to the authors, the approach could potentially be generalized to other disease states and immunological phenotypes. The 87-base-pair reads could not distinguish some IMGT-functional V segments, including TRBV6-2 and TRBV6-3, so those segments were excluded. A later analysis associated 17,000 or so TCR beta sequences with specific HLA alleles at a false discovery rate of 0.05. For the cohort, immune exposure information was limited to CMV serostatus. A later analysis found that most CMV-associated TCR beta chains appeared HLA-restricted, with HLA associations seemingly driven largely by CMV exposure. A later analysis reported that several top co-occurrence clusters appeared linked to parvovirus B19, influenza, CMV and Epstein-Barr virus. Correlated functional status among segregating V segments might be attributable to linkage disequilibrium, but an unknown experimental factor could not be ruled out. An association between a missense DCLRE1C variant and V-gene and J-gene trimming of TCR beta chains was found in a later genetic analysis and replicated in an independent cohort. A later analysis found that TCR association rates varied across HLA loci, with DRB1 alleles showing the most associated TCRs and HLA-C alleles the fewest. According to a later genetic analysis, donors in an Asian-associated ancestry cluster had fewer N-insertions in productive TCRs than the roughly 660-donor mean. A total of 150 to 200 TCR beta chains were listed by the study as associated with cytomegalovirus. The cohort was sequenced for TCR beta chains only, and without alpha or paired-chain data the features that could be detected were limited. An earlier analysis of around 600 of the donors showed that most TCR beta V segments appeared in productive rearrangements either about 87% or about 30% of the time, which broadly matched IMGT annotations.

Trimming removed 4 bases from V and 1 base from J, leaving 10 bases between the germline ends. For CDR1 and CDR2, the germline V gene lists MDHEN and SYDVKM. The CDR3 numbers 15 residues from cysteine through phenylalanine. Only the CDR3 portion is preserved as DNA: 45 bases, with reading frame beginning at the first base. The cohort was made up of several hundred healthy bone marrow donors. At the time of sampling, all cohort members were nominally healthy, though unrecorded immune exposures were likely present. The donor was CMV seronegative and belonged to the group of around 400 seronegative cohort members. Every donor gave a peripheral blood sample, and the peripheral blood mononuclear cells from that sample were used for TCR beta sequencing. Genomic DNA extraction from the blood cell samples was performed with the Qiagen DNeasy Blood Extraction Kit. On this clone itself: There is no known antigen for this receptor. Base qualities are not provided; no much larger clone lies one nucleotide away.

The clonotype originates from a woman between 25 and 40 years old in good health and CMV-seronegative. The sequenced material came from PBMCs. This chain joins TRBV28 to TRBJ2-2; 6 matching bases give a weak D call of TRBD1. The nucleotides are TGTGCCAGCAGTTGGACAGCAATGAACACCGGGGAGCTGTTTTTT. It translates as CASSWTAMNTGELFF.